These 32 T cell receptor beta chains came from one sample sequenced in a study of cytomegalovirus exposure and HLA in healthy donors. PCR amplification relied on 60 Vbeta primers (plus 13 Jbeta primers). Clones were read by immunoSEQ multiplex PCR, and TCRdb kept only the in-frame ones, dropping some. The table records 100,000 to 150,000 clones, 83% of them present only once. The material sequenced was PBMCs. The source is a middle-aged woman in good health and CMV-seropositive.

V is TRBV2 and J is TRBJ2-5, with a weak D call TRBD2 (6 bases). The DNA end lines up better with TRBJ2-7; the J call may be wrong. This CDR3 has 11 residues. The germline V gene has CDR1 SNHLY and CDR2 FYNNEI. In nucleotides, the CDR3 is TGTGCCTCGGGGGAAATCTACGAGCAGTACTTC. This gives the protein CASGEIYEQYF.

J is TRBJ2-1 and V is TRBV6-5; D unresolved. Trimming stripped 8 bases from V and 7 bases from J, with 9 bases between. Germline V gene lookup returns CDR1 MNHEY and CDR2 SVGAGI. This CDR3 contains 11 residues. CDR3 in amino acids: CASVFLNEQFF. The DNA of the CDR3 is TGTGCCAGCGTGTTCCTTAATGAGCAGTTCTTC.

The chain recombines TRBV27 with TRBJ1-1; D uncertain. Germline V gene lookup returns CDR1 MNHEY and CDR2 SMNVEV (reference sequence). V was shortened by 7 bases and J by 0 bases, with 12 bases between the two germline ends. There are 14 residues in the CDR3. CDR3 sequence (DNA): TGTGCCAGCAAAATAGCCAGCATGAACACTGAAGCTTTCTTT. Residues: CASKIASMNTEAFF.

This chain links TRBV27 with TRBJ2-7; 7 positions match TRBD1. Germline trimming cut 5 bases from V and 2 bases from J; bases unmatched to any gene: 9. The CDR3 covers 15 residues. Germline V CDR1 and CDR2: MNHEY, SMNVEV (reference sequence). CDR3 sequence reads: CASSAIRDRAYEQYF. The CDR3 DNA reads as TGTGCCAGCAGTGCTATCCGGGACAGAGCCTACGAGCAGTACTTC.

Of note for this clone: A junction boundary mismatches the germline segment, possibly from a read error. The chain combines TRBV7-9 with TRBJ1-3; no clear D gene. CDR1 SEHNR and CDR2 FQNEAQ come from the germline V gene (reference sequence). The CDR3 is 15 residues long. CDR3 sequence (DNA): TGTTCCAGCAGCTTGGCCAGCGGGGTTGGAAACACCATATATTTT. Amino acids: CSSSLASGVGNTIYF.

There are a few counts of this clone. The sample contains more than one DNA sequence encoding this CDR3. The chain joins TRBV7-9 to TRBJ1-1, with TRBD1 as a possible D gene (6 bases). Germline loops: CDR1 SEHNR, CDR2 FQNEAQ (reference sequence). The CDR3 consists of 13 residues. Trimming pared 1 base from V and 4 bases from J, leaving 7 bases between. CDR3 sequence (DNA): TGTGCCAGCAGCTTAGGAGGGGGCACTGAAGCTTTCTTT. As protein: CASSLGGGTEAFF.

J is TRBJ2-3 and V is TRBV2, with TRBD2 matching over 7 bases. The CDR3 has 14 residues. Unmatched junction bases numbered 5, after V lost 4 bases and J lost 4 bases. From germline, CDR1 is SNHLY and CDR2 FYNNEI. The CDR3 sequence is CASSGAGVSDTQYF. The DNA of the CDR3 is TGTGCCAGCAGTGGCGCGGGAGTTTCAGATACGCAGTATTTT.

In this sample, this clone turned up once. The chain recombines TRBV21-1 with TRBJ2-7; the table's D call, TRBD2, was not checked against the DNA. TRBV21-1 is described as a pseudogene. The CDR3 extends over 14 amino acids. CDR3 nucleotide sequence: TGTGCCAGCAGCAAACGGGAGGGCATTCGGGAGCAGTACTTC. This gives the protein CASSKREGIREQYF.

The V call is TRBV11-2, the J call TRBJ2-3, with TRBD2 matching 8 bases. The CDR3 covers 16 residues. Germline CDR1 is SGHAT and CDR2 is FQNNGV. J lost 3 bases, V lost 2 bases, and 7 bases had no gene match. CDR3 sequence: CASSLIGGRNTDTQYF. The CDR3 nucleotides are TGTGCCAGCAGCTTAATCGGCGGGAGGAATACAGATACGCAGTATTTT.

The V gene is TRBV5-1, the J gene TRBJ2-7; TRBD1 matches 8 bases. CDR3 length: 16 residues. V shed 0 bases and J 2 bases; nucleotides not matched to a gene: 7. Germline CDR1 is SGHRS and CDR2 is YFSETQ. The CDR3 sequence: CASSLADRGQTYEQYF. CDR3 nucleotide sequence: TGCGCCAGCAGCTTGGCCGACAGGGGTCAAACCTACGAGCAGTACTTC.

V is TRBV9 and J is TRBJ2-3; the match to TRBD2 covers 10 bases. The germline V gene has CDR1 SGDLS and CDR2 YYNGEE. Unmatched junction bases numbered 17, after V lost 9 bases and J lost 1 base. This CDR3 contains 18 residues. The CDR3 DNA follows: TGTGCCACCAGGAAGTCTAGCGGGAGTCCTCTTGGCACAGATACGCAGTATTTT. Its protein is CATRKSSGSPLGTDTQYF.

This clone has more than one count but fewer than ten. The V call is TRBV28, the J call TRBJ1-5, with D perhaps TRBD1 (5 bases). The CDR3 contains 14 residues. Germline V lookup: CDR1 MDHEN, CDR2 SYDVKM. Trimming removed 7 bases at V and 4 bases at J, with 14 bases between. CDR3 nucleotide sequence: TGTGCCAGCACCAAACCCCAGGGAAATCAGCCCCAGCATTTT. The encoded protein is CASTKPQGNQPQHF.

This clone has only a few counts. The genes are TRBV4-1 and TRBJ1-5, with 8 bases lining up with TRBD1. The CDR3 sequence is 17 residues long. Germline CDR1 reads MGHRA; CDR2 reads YSYEKL. With V trimmed by 4 bases and J by 2 bases, 10 bases remained unmatched. CDR3 DNA sequence: TGCGCCAGCAGCCTCACCCCCCTGACAGGGGGCAATCAGCCCCAGCATTTT. It is translated as CASSLTPLTGGNQPQHF.

This chain uses TRBV27 with TRBJ1-1; 7 bases match TRBD1. Trimming cost V 3 bases and J 5 bases; bases outside gene matches: 15. This CDR3 contains 17 residues. The V gene's germline CDR1 is MNHEY and CDR2 SMNVEV (reference sequence). In DNA, the CDR3 is TGTGCCAGCAGTTTTCGAGTCCTCGGGACAGTACTGACTGAAGCTTTCTTT. Residues: CASSFRVLGTVLTEAFF.

The chain joins TRBV27 to TRBJ2-7; 9 bases align to TRBD1. CDR1 is MNHEY, CDR2 SMNVEV, per germline (reference sequence). Germline trimming cut 3 bases from V and 3 bases from J; bases unmatched to any gene: 3. This CDR3 has 14 residues. The CDR3 here is CASSFRQGDYEQYF. The CDR3 DNA is TGTGCCAGCAGTTTCAGACAGGGGGACTACGAGCAGTACTTC.

The chain links TRBV28 to TRBJ1-6; 9 nucleotides line up with TRBD1. V was clipped by 5 bases and J by 8 bases; unmatched bases: 4. Germline loops: CDR1 MDHEN, CDR2 SYDVKM. This CDR3 has 14 amino acids. The CDR3 bases are TGTGCCAGCAGTGCCGGGACAGGGCATTCACCCCTCCACTTT. This encodes CASSAGTGHSPLHF.

This chain links TRBV27 with TRBJ1-5, with 7 bases matching TRBD1. V lost 4 bases to trimming and J lost 6 bases; unmatched junction nucleotides: 6. CDR1 is MNHEY, CDR2 SMNVEV, per germline (reference sequence). This CDR3 has 14 amino acids. CDR3 residues: CASSSTGVVQPQHF. The CDR3 nucleotides are TGTGCCAGCAGTTCCACAGGGGTTGTTCAGCCCCAGCATTTT.

This rearrangement joins TRBV10-1 to TRBJ2-7, with D possibly matching TRBD1 (6 bases). In germline, CDR1 is WNHNN, CDR2 SYGVQD (reference sequence). V was pared by 6 bases and J by 0 bases, with 18 bases between. This CDR3 is 16 amino acids long. The CDR3 sequence: CASSDSAQGLSYEQYF. The CDR3 DNA is TGCGCCAGCAGCGATTCTGCACAGGGCCTCTCCTACGAGCAGTACTTC.

The chain joins TRBV7-6 to TRBJ2-1; a possible D gene is TRBD2 (5 bases). Germline V CDR1 and CDR2: SGHVS, FNYEAQ. Trimming removed 6 bases at V and 7 bases at J, with 10 bases between. The length of the CDR3 is 12 residues. The chain's CDR3 is CASSLVANEQFF. CDR3 nucleotide sequence: TGTGCCAGCAGTTTGGTAGCGAATGAGCAGTTCTTC.

This clone was counted once. V and J are TRBV6-6 and TRBJ2-1; D might be TRBD2 (6 bases). The CDR3 runs to 15 residues. With 3 bases removed from V and 3 bases from J, the gap between germline ends came to 12 bases. The germline V gene encodes CDR1 MNHNY and CDR2 SVGAGI (reference sequence). The CDR3: CASSYFVEGYNEQFF. CDR3 coding DNA: TGTGCCAGCAGTTATTTCGTGGAGGGCTACAATGAGCAGTTCTTC.

The chain recombines TRBV5-6 with TRBJ2-7; D is possibly TRBD2 (7 bases). This CDR3 has 16 amino acids. In germline, CDR1 is SGHDT, CDR2 YYEEEE. Trimming pared 0 bases from V and 3 bases from J, leaving 16 bases between. The CDR3 region has the DNA TGTGCCAGCAGCTTGGCCAAAGGGGGGGATCTCTACGAGCAGTACTTC. It specifies CASSLAKGGDLYEQYF.

This chain joins TRBV6-1 and TRBJ1-1; TRBD1 is a possible D gene (6 bases). CDR3 size: 13 residues. Trimming took off 4 bases at V and 8 bases at J, with 14 bases between the two ends. CDR1 is MNHNS and CDR2 is SASEGT in the germline V gene. The CDR3 DNA reads as TGTGCCAGCAGTGTAGGGGGTCGGCTGGAAGCTTTCTTT. It translates to CASSVGGRLEAFF.

V and J are TRBV6-1 and TRBJ1-2; tentatively, D is TRBD1 (5 bases). This CDR3 spans 13 amino acids. The germline CDR1 and CDR2 sequences are MNHNS and SASEGT. V gave up 0 bases and J gave up 4 bases, with 6 bases separating them. The CDR3 spells CASSEAGPYGYTF. The CDR3 DNA reads as TGTGCCAGCAGTGAAGCGGGGCCCTATGGCTACACCTTC.

The J gene is TRBJ2-1, the V gene TRBV12-5; D is possibly TRBD2 (5 bases). CDR1 is LGHNT and CDR2 is FRNRAP in the germline V gene. V lost 5 bases and J lost 10, with 21 bases in between. This CDR3 has 15 amino acids. The CDR3: CASGPRGTSVVEQFF. The DNA of the CDR3 is TGTGCTAGTGGTCCCCGGGGAACTTCGGTGGTGGAGCAGTTCTTC.

The chain carries TRBV27 and TRBJ2-1; 7 nucleotides match TRBD2. CDR3 length: 13 amino acids. Trimming cost V 6 bases and J 5 bases; bases outside gene matches: 4. Germline V lookup: CDR1 MNHEY, CDR2 SMNVEV (reference sequence). The CDR3 DNA reads TGTGCCAGCAGCCCTAGCGGCAACAATGAGCAGTTCTTC. This encodes CASSPSGNNEQFF.

This chain links TRBV2 with TRBJ2-5; the match to TRBD2 covers 9 bases. The CDR3 runs 15 residues. Germline CDR1 SNHLY, CDR2 FYNNEI. The V segment lost 6 bases and the J segment 4 bases; nucleotides outside the gene matches: 9. This CDR3 is CASSPGTSRGETQYF. CDR3 DNA sequence: TGTGCCAGCAGCCCCGGGACTAGCAGGGGAGAGACCCAGTACTTC.

The rearrangement joins TRBV5-4 to TRBJ2-7; 7 nucleotides agree with TRBD2. The CDR3 contains 17 residues. Germline-derived CDR1 and CDR2 are SGHNT and YYREEE (reference sequence). The trim removed 0 bases at V and 3 bases at J, leaving 12 bases unmatched. CDR3 in amino acids: CASSLASSASGNYEQYF. CDR3 coding DNA: TGTGCCAGCAGCTTGGCCTCAAGTGCTAGCGGAAACTACGAGCAGTACTTC.

The V and J genes are TRBV10-1 and TRBJ2-1; 11 bases fit TRBD2. Germline CDR1 and CDR2: WNHNN and SYGVQD (reference sequence). The CDR3 extends over 16 amino acids. V was clipped by 3 bases and J by 6 bases; unmatched bases: 7. CDR3 DNA sequence: TGCGCCAGCAGTGATCGAGGACTAGCGGGTTCCAATGAGCAGTTCTTC. This gives the protein CASSDRGLAGSNEQFF.

The V call is TRBV13, the J call TRBJ2-3; TRBD2 aligns across 11 bases. Losses at the gene ends were 4 bases for V and 5 bases for J; bases not matched to a gene: 8. The CDR3 covers 16 residues. Germline V gives CDR1 PRHDT, CDR2 FYEKMQ (reference sequence). DNA of the CDR3: TGTGCCAGCAGCTACTATAGCGGGAGGGGCGTAGATACGCAGTATTTT. Amino acid sequence: CASSYYSGRGVDTQYF.

The rearrangement uses TRBV7-8 and TRBJ2-7, with TRBD1 identical over 7 bases. Germline loops: CDR1 SGHVS, CDR2 FQNEAQ. The CDR3 is 18 amino acids. With V trimmed by 3 bases and J by 0 bases, 14 bases remained unmatched. The CDR3 region has the DNA TGTGCCAGCAGCTTGATGGGGACAGAGGCGCCCCTCTCCTACGAGCAGTACTTC. This sequence encodes CASSLMGTEAPLSYEQYF.

CDR3 sequence (DNA): TGTGCCAGCAGCGCCGGACAGAGTAACTCCTACGAGCAGTACTTC. It translates to CASSAGQSNSYEQYF. The chain recombines TRBV13 with TRBJ2-5, with D perhaps matching TRBD1 (6 bases). The tail of the sequence fits TRBJ2-7 better, so the J call may be wrong. Germline V gene data show CDR1 as PRHDT and CDR2 as FYEKMQ (reference sequence). This CDR3 is built from 15 residues.

The rearrangement uses TRBV28 and TRBJ2-3; TRBD1 might be the D (6 bases). CDR1 and CDR2 (germline): MDHEN, SYDVKM. Trimming stripped 5 bases from V and 4 bases from J, with 22 bases between. CDR3 length: 17 residues. CDR3 sequence reads: CASSLPRDKAFSDTQYF. CDR3 sequence (DNA): TGTGCCAGCAGTCTTCCACGGGACAAGGCATTTTCAGATACGCAGTATTTT.